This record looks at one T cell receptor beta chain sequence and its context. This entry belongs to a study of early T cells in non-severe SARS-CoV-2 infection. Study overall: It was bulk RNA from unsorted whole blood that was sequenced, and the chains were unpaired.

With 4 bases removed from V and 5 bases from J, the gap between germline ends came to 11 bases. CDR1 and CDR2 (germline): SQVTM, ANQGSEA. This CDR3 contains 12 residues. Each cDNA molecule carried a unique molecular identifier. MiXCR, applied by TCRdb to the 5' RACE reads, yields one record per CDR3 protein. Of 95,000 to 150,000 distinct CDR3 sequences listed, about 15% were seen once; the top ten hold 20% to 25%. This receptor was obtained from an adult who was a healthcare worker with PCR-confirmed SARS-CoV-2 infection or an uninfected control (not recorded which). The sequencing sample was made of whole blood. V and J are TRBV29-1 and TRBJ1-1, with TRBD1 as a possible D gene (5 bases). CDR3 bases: TGCAGCGTTGGCTCAGGGAGAACTGAAGCTTTCTTT. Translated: CSVGSGRTEAFF.